This TCR beta chain was sequenced in a study of T cell clonality in common variable immunodeficiency (dated by TCRdb to about 2015). Results the study describes overall, beyond this receptor: Differences among patients in the CVID cohort limited the correlations between repertoire features and clinical complications. The authors noted that sequencing repertoires of T cell subpopulations would be needed to clarify what caused the increased clonality in CVID. CVID TCRbeta sequences reportedly showed fewer deletions and N-nucleotide insertions and lacked highly modified clones with 13 or more V deletions. TCRbeta clonality was higher in CVID subjects than in healthy controls (t-test p = 0.018), and the increase was most characteristic of about a third of subjects. Although equal DNA input was used, an average of about 81,820 unique sequences per sample was obtained for controls, compared with some 30,000 for CVID samples. CVID subjects shared fewer TCRbeta clones with each other than healthy controls did (p < 0.0001).

V ends up 3 bases short and J 2 bases short, with an unmatched junction base count of 12. From its cysteine to its phenylalanine, the CDR3 spans 17 amino acids. The DNA covers only part of the CDR3, 42 bases in frame from base 1. Most CVID patients and most healthy controls were of Caucasian heritage. Heparinized peripheral whole blood samples of about 5 to 8.5 ml were collected from each donor. Genomic DNA from adults with common variable immune deficiency (CVID) and from healthy adult controls was used to sequence TCRbeta CDR3 repertoires. A total of some 22 healthy adult volunteers (approximately 12 female and 10 or so male; age range roughly 20 to 75 years, mean age about 35) were included in the control group. Diluted blood was density-centrifuged over Hypaque 1077 or Ficoll-Paque to isolate peripheral blood mononuclear cells. Genomic DNA was obtained from unsorted mononuclear cells using either Qiagen column purification or a centrifugation-based method.

This clone has ten or more counts. Which antigen it targets is not known. From the germline J gene comes the end of the CDR3, since the read stops 3 residues before it. Equivalent amounts of genomic DNA from CVID and control samples were used as sequencing input. For every sample, a 60 bp segment covering the rearranged TCRbeta CDR3 region was amplified and then sequenced. TCRbeta amplification used the immunoSEQ assay, a bias-corrected multiplex PCR with high-throughput sequencing. As for how the authors treated the data: Every unique nucleotide sequence was considered a clone and was annotated with V, D and J genes, copy number and frequency. Sequences were labeled productive if in frame, and non-productive if out of frame or containing stop codons. Clonality was calculated from Shannon's entropy as previously described. Mean CDR3 Kyte-Doolittle hydropathy was derived from the predicted amino acid sequences of productive clones. Using the R hclust function, scaled V gene usage was clustered hierarchically with Manhattan distance and complete linkage. Sharing of clones by CDR3 amino acid sequence was evaluated by resampling 12 repertoires per group over 100 rounds. The repertoires were searched for around 70 published EBV-specific and almost 250 published CMV-specific TCRbeta sequences. Analysis left out two CVID samples that produced under 10,000 sequences, so approximately 40 CVID repertoires remained. In its TCRdb copy, this immuneACCESS table keeps in-frame sequences only and misses some clones. Where compared with another copy, unresolved V genes explain less than half of these, and the others have no known cause. Clone size and the V and J calls come from that table; the DNA yielded D and trimming. The table for this sample lists about 45,000 clones, none of them counted only once. 10% of the sample goes to the ten largest clones.

Source material: peripheral blood mononuclear cells. Recombination connected TRBV23-1 to TRBJ1-2; 7 nucleotides in the junction match TRBD1. TRBV23-1 is an ORF for which the function is uncertain. The clonotype comes from a person between 18 and 75 years old in good health. The CDR3 DNA, read in part, is TGCGCCAGCAGTCATCCGCCCCCCAGACAGGGAAACTATGGC. Translated, it reads CASSHPPPRQGNYG. The entire CDR3 protein reads CASSHPPPRQGNYGYTF.